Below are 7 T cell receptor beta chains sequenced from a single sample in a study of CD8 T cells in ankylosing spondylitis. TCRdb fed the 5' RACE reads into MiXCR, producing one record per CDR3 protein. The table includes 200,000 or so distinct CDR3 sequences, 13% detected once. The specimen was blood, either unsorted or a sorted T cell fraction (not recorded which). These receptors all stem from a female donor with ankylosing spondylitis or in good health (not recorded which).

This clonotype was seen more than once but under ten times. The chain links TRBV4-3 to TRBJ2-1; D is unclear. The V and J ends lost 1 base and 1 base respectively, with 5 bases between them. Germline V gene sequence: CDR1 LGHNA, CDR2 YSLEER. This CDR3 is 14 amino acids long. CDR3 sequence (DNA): TGCGCCAGCAGCCAAGGGGTGTCCTACAATGAGCAGTTCTTC. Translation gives CASSQGVSYNEQFF.

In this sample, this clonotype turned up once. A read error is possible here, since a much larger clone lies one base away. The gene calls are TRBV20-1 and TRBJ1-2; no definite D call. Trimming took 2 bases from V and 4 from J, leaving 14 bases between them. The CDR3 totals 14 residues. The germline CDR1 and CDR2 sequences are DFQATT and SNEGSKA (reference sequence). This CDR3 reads CSARSGKALYGYTF. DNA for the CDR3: TGCAGTGCTAGATCGGGAAAGGCCCTCTATGGCTACACCTTC.

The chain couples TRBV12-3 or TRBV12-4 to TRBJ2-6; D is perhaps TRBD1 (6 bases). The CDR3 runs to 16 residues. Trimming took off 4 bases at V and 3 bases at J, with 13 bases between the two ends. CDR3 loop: CASSSWTAGGANVLTF. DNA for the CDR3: TGTGCCAGCAGTTCGTGGACAGCTGGTGGGGCCAACGTCCTGACTTTC.

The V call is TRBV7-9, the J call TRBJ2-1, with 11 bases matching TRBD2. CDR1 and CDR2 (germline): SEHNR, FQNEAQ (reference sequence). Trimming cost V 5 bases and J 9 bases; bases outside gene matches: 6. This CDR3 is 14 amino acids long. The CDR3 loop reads CASSETSGSPEQFF. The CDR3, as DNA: TGTGCCAGCAGCGAAACTAGCGGGAGCCCTGAGCAGTTCTTC.

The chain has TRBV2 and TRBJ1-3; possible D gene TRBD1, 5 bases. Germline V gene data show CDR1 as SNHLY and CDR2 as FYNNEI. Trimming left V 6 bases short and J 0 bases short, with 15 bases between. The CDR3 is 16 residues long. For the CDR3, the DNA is TGTGCCAGCAGGAGCCTACAAGACAGCTCTGGAAACACCATATATTTT. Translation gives CASRSLQDSSGNTIYF.

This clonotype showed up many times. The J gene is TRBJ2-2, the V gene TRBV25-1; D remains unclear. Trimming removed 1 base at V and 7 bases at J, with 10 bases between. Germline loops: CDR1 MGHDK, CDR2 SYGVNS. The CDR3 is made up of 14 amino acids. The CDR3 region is CASSELGAGGELFF. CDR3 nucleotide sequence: TGTGCCAGCAGTGAATTAGGAGCTGGCGGGGAGCTGTTTTTT.

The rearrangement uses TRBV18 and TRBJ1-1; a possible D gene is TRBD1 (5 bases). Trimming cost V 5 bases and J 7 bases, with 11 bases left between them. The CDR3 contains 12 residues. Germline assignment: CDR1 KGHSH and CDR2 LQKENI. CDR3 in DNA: TGTGCCAGCTCAAACCAGGGTTTTGAAGCTTTCTTT. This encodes CASSNQGFEAFF.